The 5 T cell receptor beta chains below come from one sample, sequenced in a study of CD8+ T cells in alopecia areata. Extraction of RNA preceded its reverse transcription into cDNA, which served as the sequencing template. This table comes from immunoSEQ multiplex PCR, and its TCRdb copy is limited to in-frame clones, with some not included. The table shows about 260,000 clones, with around three fifths occurring only once. The sample's treatment: oral pan-JAK inhibitor, 5-10 mg twice daily. The specimen was CD4+ T cells sorted from blood, collected around week 52, from a patient treated with tofacitinib. The receptors derive from a human donor with alopecia areata.

The CDR3 loop is CAWSVLGQGFNEQYF. The CDR3 nucleotides are TGTGCCTGGAGTGTACTTGGGCAGGGTTTCAACGAGCAGTACTTC. The J gene is TRBJ2-7, the V gene TRBV30, with D maybe TRBD1 (5 bases). Germline V lookup: CDR1 GTSNPN, CDR2 SVGIG (reference sequence). This CDR3 contains 15 residues. The ends were cut back, 0 bases at V and 5 bases at J, with 17 bases in the middle.

V gene TRBV5-4 combines with J gene TRBJ2-7; D may be TRBD2 (6 bases). Germline CDR1 SGHNT, CDR2 YYREEE (reference sequence). The V end lost 4 bases, the J end lost 5 bases, and 13 bases lay between the germline ends. CDR3 size: 13 residues. The CDR3: CASSVTPGDEQYF. The DNA for the CDR3 is TGTGCCAGCAGCGTGACCCCGGGAGACGAGCAGTACTTC.

The chain recombines TRBV4-3 with TRBJ2-7; D gene unclear. The germline CDR1 and CDR2 sequences are LGHNA and YSLEER. Trimming shortened V by 1 base and J by 2 bases, and 12 bases separated the two germline ends. There are 15 residues in the CDR3. DNA for the CDR3: TGCGCCAGCAGCCAAGGGACCCAAGGAGCCTACGAGCAGTACTTC. As protein: CASSQGTQGAYEQYF.

The gene calls are TRBV18 and TRBJ2-3; 7 nucleotides match TRBD1. V lost 4 bases, J lost 1 base, and 8 bases stayed unmatched. This CDR3 spans 16 amino acids. Germline CDR1 KGHSH, CDR2 LQKENI. CDR3 sequence reads: CASSLGTAKGTDTQYF. The CDR3 coding sequence is TGTGCCAGCTCACTTGGGACAGCAAAAGGCACAGATACGCAGTATTTT.

This CDR3 is CASSELGGETQYF. DNA of the CDR3: TGCGCCAGCAGTGAGTTAGGGGGAGAGACCCAGTACTTC. V is TRBV10-1 and J is TRBJ2-5, with a possible D match to TRBD1 (6 bases). The CDR3 is 13 residues long. Germline V gene sequence: CDR1 WNHNN, CDR2 SYGVQD (reference sequence). Deletions cut 1 base from V and 4 bases from J, with 7 bases between.